Given below is one T cell receptor (beta chain) in context. Its specificity is unknown. This entry is derived from a study of OX40 agonist ivuxolimab in advanced cancers. On the study more broadly: The mean age was approximately 60 years, ranging from about 23 to 85, with about 87% of participants male. Notes on the study in general: Compared with CD4+, CD8+ T cells on average had more expanded clones.

Trimming at V came to 1 base and at J to 0 bases, leaving 2 bases not matched to a gene. The CDR3 sequence is 16 residues long. Germline CDR1 is SGHTA and CDR2 is FQGNSA. Clones were sequenced by immunoSEQ multiplex PCR, and TCRdb holds only the in-frame ones, with some missing. The sample lists more than 50,000 clones, roughly 90% occurring once. The sampling schedule covered blood at baseline, cycle 4 day 1, and cycle 7 day 1. The sequenced sample was CD4+ or CD8+ T cells sorted from blood, obtained in a trial of the OX40 agonist ivuxolimab. The receptor was derived from an adult with an advanced solid tumor such as melanoma, head and neck, liver or kidney cancer. This chain joins TRBV7-2 and TRBJ1-3; the match to TRBD1 covers 8 bases. The CDR3 sequence is CASSLDTGGSGNTIYF. CDR3 in DNA: TGTGCCAGCAGCTTAGATACAGGGGGCTCTGGAAACACCATATATTTT.